Each of the 30 T cell receptor beta chains below was sequenced from the same sample in a study of shared clonotypes between healthy human individuals. Clones were sequenced by immunoSEQ multiplex PCR, and TCRdb holds only the in-frame ones, with some missing. The sample lists approximately 1,500,000 clones, roughly 96% occurring once. Sequencing was carried out using naive CD4+ T cells sorted from blood. The subset: CD45RA+ positively selected. The receptor set was obtained from a man aged 30-40 years in good health.

This chain joins TRBV5-1 and TRBJ2-5; 9 bases align to TRBD1. V trimming: 4 bases; J trimming: 4 bases; junction bases outside the gene matches: 2. The CDR3 length is 13 residues. From germline, CDR1 is SGHRS and CDR2 YFSETQ. The CDR3 region has the DNA TGCGCCAGCAGCGGACAGGGGAGAGAGACCCAGTACTTC. It encodes CASSGQGRETQYF.

The chain links TRBV7-2 to TRBJ2-7; D possibly uses TRBD1 or TRBD2 (5 bases each). The CDR3 consists of 13 residues. Deletions cut 7 bases from V and 3 bases from J, with 13 bases between. The germline CDR1 and CDR2 sequences are SGHTA and FQGNSA. The CDR3 bases are TGTGCCAGCACCCGGCCAGGGAGCTACGAGCAGTACTTC. This gives the protein CASTRPGSYEQYF.

The chain recombines TRBV11-2 with TRBJ2-2; 10 bases map to TRBD2. There are 17 residues in the CDR3. The J segment lost 6 bases and the V segment lost 5 bases, leaving 12 bases of the junction unmatched. The germline V gene encodes CDR1 SGHAT and CDR2 FQNNGV. The CDR3 is CASSRIQLAGRAGELFF. CDR3 DNA: TGTGCCAGCAGCCGTATTCAACTAGCGGGACGGGCCGGGGAGCTGTTTTTT. The full variable domain, in which reference TRBV11-2 and TRBJ2-2 provide the parts outside the CDR3, is EAGVAQSPRYKIIEKRQSVAFWCNPISGHATLYWYQQILGQGPKLLIQFQNNGVVDDSQLPKDRFSAERLKGVDSTLKIQPAKLEDSAVYLCASSRIQLAGRAGELFFGEGSRLTVL.

This clone was found once. Other nucleotide sequences in the sample specify the same CDR3. The J gene is TRBJ2-7, the V gene TRBV19; D gene unclear. The CDR3 totals 13 residues. The V gene's germline CDR1 is LNHDA and CDR2 SQIVND (reference sequence). Trimming took 1 base from V and 2 from J, leaving 6 bases between them. CDR3 protein: CASSIATAYEQYF. CDR3 sequence (DNA): TGTGCCAGTAGTATAGCGACCGCCTACGAGCAGTACTTC.

This chain connects TRBV5-1 to TRBJ2-2; 7 bases fit TRBD2. The CDR3 totals 16 residues. CDR1 SGHRS and CDR2 YFSETQ come from the germline V gene. V lost 2 bases and J lost 4; bases outside the gene matches: 8. The CDR3 DNA sequence: TGCGCCAGCAGCTTAATGGCTAGCGGATCCACCGGGGAGCTGTTTTTT. It yields the protein CASSLMASGSTGELFF.

The V gene is TRBV5-1, the J gene TRBJ2-7; 8 positions agree with TRBD2. The CDR3 has 13 amino acids. The germline V gene has CDR1 SGHRS and CDR2 YFSETQ. Trimming cost V 5 bases and J 2 bases; bases outside gene matches: 3. CDR3 coding DNA: TGCGCCAGCAGTACTAGCGGAACCTACGAGCAGTACTTC. This sequence encodes CASSTSGTYEQYF.

V is TRBV19 and J is TRBJ2-1; D possibly corresponds to TRBD2 (6 bases). V lost 3 bases and J lost 5, with 23 bases in between. The CDR3 has 18 amino acids. Germline V lookup: CDR1 LNHDA, CDR2 SQIVND (reference sequence). The CDR3 DNA sequence: TGTGCCAGTAGTATTTTGTGGGGAGCGGGCGAGGTGGACAATGAGCAGTTCTTC. This translates into CASSILWGAGEVDNEQFF.

Note on this clone: Other DNA variants within this sample encode the same CDR3. The V and J genes are TRBV7-6 and TRBJ1-1; no reliable D call. Germline assignment: CDR1 SGHVS and CDR2 FNYEAQ. This CDR3 has 14 residues. V lost 1 base and J 3 bases, leaving 9 bases between the germline ends. CDR3 protein: CASSLVGGDTEAFF. Written as DNA, the CDR3 is TGTGCCAGCAGCTTAGTCGGTGGGGACACTGAAGCTTTCTTT.

In this sample, this clone turned up once. J is TRBJ1-3 and V is TRBV15; unclear D gene. Trimming shortened V by 3 bases and J by 4 bases, and 10 bases separated the two germline ends. CDR3 size: 14 residues. The V gene's germline CDR1 is LNHNV and CDR2 YYDKDF (reference sequence). CDR3: CATSSEGIGNTIYF. In DNA form, the CDR3 reads TGTGCCACCAGCAGTGAGGGAATAGGAAACACCATATATTTT.

The genes are TRBV5-1 and TRBJ2-7; D is unclear. Trimming shortened V by 0 bases and J by 3 bases, and 16 bases separated the two germline ends. CDR1 is SGHRS, CDR2 YFSETQ, per germline. The CDR3 is 16 residues long. CDR3 sequence reads: CASSLGQPIRIYEQYF. The CDR3, as DNA: TGCGCCAGCAGCTTGGGCCAGCCCATTCGTATCTACGAGCAGTACTTC.

V is TRBV7-8 and J is TRBJ2-7; 8 bases are a match to TRBD2. V lost 4 bases, J lost 3 bases, and 8 bases stayed unmatched. Per the germline V gene, CDR1 is SGHVS and CDR2 is FQNEAQ. The CDR3 consists of 15 residues. The chain's CDR3 is CASSSMGTRGYEQYF. The CDR3 DNA follows: TGTGCCAGCAGCTCCATGGGGACTAGGGGCTACGAGCAGTACTTC.

The chain joins TRBV7-3 to TRBJ2-5; 13 positions match TRBD2. The CDR3 is 19 residues long. From germline, CDR1 is SGHTA and CDR2 FQGTGA. The ends lost 3 bases at V and 1 base at J; junction bases unmatched: 11. The CDR3 region is CASSFSGTSGTGAQETQYF. The CDR3, as DNA: TGTGCCAGCAGCTTCTCGGGGACTAGCGGGACCGGAGCCCAAGAGACCCAGTACTTC.

V and J are TRBV5-6 and TRBJ1-5, with unresolved D. In germline, CDR1 is SGHDT, CDR2 YYEEEE. The V end was cut by 4 bases, the J end by 0 bases, with 11 bases between. The CDR3 has 15 residues. The CDR3 spells CASSRQRGSNQPQHF. The CDR3, as DNA: TGTGCCAGCAGCCGGCAGCGGGGTAGCAATCAGCCCCAGCATTTT.

The chain carries TRBV28 and TRBJ1-1, with 7 bases that match TRBD1. This CDR3 has 16 residues. The J segment lost 2 bases and the V segment lost 6 bases, leaving 12 bases of the junction unmatched. Germline values: CDR1 MDHEN, CDR2 SYDVKM. The CDR3: CASRTRTGRVNTEAFF. The CDR3 nucleotides read TGTGCCAGCAGGACGCGGACAGGCCGGGTAAACACTGAAGCTTTCTTT.

This sequence joins TRBV5-1 and TRBJ2-5, with TRBD1 matching 7 bases. With 4 bases clipped from V and 1 base from J, the junction kept 7 bases outside the gene matches. The CDR3 consists of 15 residues. CDR1 is SGHRS and CDR2 is YFSETQ in the germline V gene. CDR3 nucleotides: TGCGCCAGCAGCACCCAGGACAGGAGCCAAGAGACCCAGTACTTC. Translating it yields CASSTQDRSQETQYF.

This chain joins TRBV19 and TRBJ2-7; D perhaps matches TRBD2 (5 bases). Germline CDR1 and CDR2: LNHDA and SQIVND (reference sequence). The CDR3 is 15 residues long. V dropped 4 bases and J dropped 7 bases, with 20 bases sitting between them. CDR3 nucleotide sequence: TGTGCCAGTAGTACCCTCACGGACGGGATTAGGGAGCAGTACTTC. Translation gives CASSTLTDGIREQYF.

The V and J genes are TRBV19 and TRBJ1-5; a weak D match, TRBD1 (6 bases). This CDR3 is 16 amino acids long. The V gene lost 6 bases and the J gene lost 0 bases, with 15 bases spanning the gap. CDR1 and CDR2 (germline): LNHDA, SQIVND (reference sequence). In DNA, the CDR3 is TGTGCCAGTAGACCGGACAGAACGTATAGCAATCAGCCCCAGCATTTT. Protein product: CASRPDRTYSNQPQHF.

The V call is TRBV28, the J call TRBJ2-5, with 8 bases identical to TRBD1. The germline gives CDR1 MDHEN, CDR2 SYDVKM. The CDR3 has 18 amino acids. Trimming at V came to 2 bases and at J to 2 bases, leaving 13 bases not matched to a gene. The CDR3: CASSLVPPGQGGQETQYF. CDR3 DNA: TGTGCCAGCAGTTTAGTTCCTCCTGGACAGGGTGGGCAAGAGACCCAGTACTTC.

The rearrangement uses TRBV6-1 and TRBJ2-1; D may be TRBD1 (7 bases). The V end lost 8 bases, the J end lost 3 bases, and 14 bases lay between the germline ends. The CDR3 contains 14 residues. Germline loops: CDR1 MNHNS, CDR2 SASEGT. The CDR3 protein is CASQGGRDYNEQFF. CDR3 bases: TGTGCCAGCCAGGGGGGCAGGGACTACAATGAGCAGTTCTTC.

The gene calls are TRBV9 and TRBJ2-1; D perhaps matches TRBD2 (5 bases). The length of the CDR3 is 15 residues. The germline V and J ends were trimmed by 0 bases and 2 bases, with 9 bases remaining between them. Germline CDR1 is SGDLS and CDR2 is YYNGEE. CDR3 nucleotides: TGTGCCAGCAGCGTAGACGTGACTACCTACAATGAGCAGTTCTTC. It yields the protein CASSVDVTTYNEQFF.

The J gene is TRBJ1-5, the V gene TRBV7-2; possible D gene TRBD1, 5 bases. The CDR3 sequence is 16 residues long. V was trimmed by 1 base and J by 1 base, leaving 11 bases between them. Germline V gene sequence: CDR1 SGHTA, CDR2 FQGNSA. The CDR3 spells CASSLGDGGSNQPQHF. The CDR3 DNA reads as TGTGCCAGCAGCTTAGGAGATGGGGGGAGCAATCAGCCCCAGCATTTT.

This clone was picked up one time. The genes are TRBV30 and TRBJ2-7; 15 bases match TRBD2. Germline CDR1 GTSNPN, CDR2 SVGIG (reference sequence). The CDR3 runs to 18 residues. The V gene end was trimmed by 3 bases and the J gene end by 0 bases; junction bases not matched to a gene: 9. CDR3 coding DNA: TGTGCCTGGAGCATAAGGGGACTAGCGGGAGGTTTCTCCTACGAGCAGTACTTC. Amino acids: CAWSIRGLAGGFSYEQYF.

To note about this clone: Other DNA sequences in this sample translate to the same CDR3. The chain combines TRBV5-4 with TRBJ2-7, with D tentatively TRBD1 (6 bases). Germline CDR1 is SGHNT and CDR2 is YYREEE (reference sequence). The CDR3 runs 14 residues. Trimming stripped 0 bases from V and 0 bases from J, with 7 bases between. This CDR3 is CASSLGRGSYEQYF. In DNA, the CDR3 is TGTGCCAGCAGCTTGGGCAGGGGCTCCTACGAGCAGTACTTC.

The rearrangement uses TRBV7-9 and TRBJ1-1; D is unresolved. With 4 bases removed from V and 7 bases from J, the gap between germline ends came to 13 bases. This CDR3 comprises 13 residues. Germline V CDR1 and CDR2: SEHNR, FQNEAQ (reference sequence). The CDR3 reads CASSSLQRLEAFF. The CDR3 region has the DNA TGTGCCAGCAGCTCCTTACAGAGACTTGAAGCTTTCTTT.

The chain carries TRBV28 and TRBJ2-1, with 7 bases matching TRBD1. Trimming at V came to 4 bases and at J to 9 bases, leaving 9 bases not matched to a gene. Looked up from germline, CDR1 is MDHEN and CDR2 is SYDVKM. This CDR3 comprises 14 residues. The DNA for the CDR3 is TGTGCCAGCAGTTCCCACAGGGGCCAGGTTGAGCAGTTCTTC. It yields the protein CASSSHRGQVEQFF.

The genes are TRBV7-9 and TRBJ2-7, with TRBD2 as a possible D gene (6 bases). Germline V gene sequence: CDR1 SEHNR, CDR2 FQNEAQ (reference sequence). The V and J ends lost 1 base and 3 bases respectively, with 13 bases between them. The CDR3 contains 15 residues. In DNA, the CDR3 is TGTGCCAGCAGCTTAGGCCAGCGGGTCGACTACGAGCAGTACTTC. This gives the protein CASSLGQRVDYEQYF.

This chain joins TRBV7-9 and TRBJ1-2; D unresolved. The CDR3 sequence is 14 residues long. Trimming took off 5 bases at V and 5 bases at J, with 15 bases between the two ends. Germline loops: CDR1 SEHNR, CDR2 FQNEAQ (reference sequence). The DNA of the CDR3 is TGTGCCAGCAGCGTCACGGCCAGGCCTTATGGCTACACCTTC. Protein sequence: CASSVTARPYGYTF.

In nucleotides, the CDR3 is TGTGCCACCAGCAGGGGGACAGGGGTTATGTCGGGGACCTCCTACGAGCAGTACTTC. This gives the protein CATSRGTGVMSGTSYEQYF. This chain joins TRBV15 and TRBJ2-7, with 10 positions matching TRBD1. The CDR3 runs to 19 residues. Germline V lookup: CDR1 LNHNV, CDR2 YYDKDF (reference sequence). J lost 0 bases, V lost 3 bases, and 14 bases had no gene match.

This chain connects TRBV27 to TRBJ2-7, with TRBD2 matching over 13 bases. V shed 0 bases, J shed 4 bases, and the junction held 15 bases outside the gene matches. The V gene's germline CDR1 is MNHEY and CDR2 SMNVEV (reference sequence). The CDR3 contains 20 residues. The CDR3 coding sequence is TGTGCCAGCAGTTTATCTACTACTACCCTCCCGGGACTAGCGGGATACGAGCAGTACTTC. Its translation is CASSLSTTTLPGLAGYEQYF.

The chain combines TRBV28 with TRBJ1-2; TRBD1 might be the D (5 bases). V was shortened by 4 bases and J by 9 bases, with 18 bases between the two germline ends. CDR1 is MDHEN, CDR2 SYDVKM, per germline. CDR3 size: 14 residues. CDR3 amino acids: CASSSRRGLNRYTF. Here the CDR3 DNA reads TGTGCCAGCAGTTCCCGGAGGGGCCTTAATCGCTACACCTTC.